Presented here are 22 T cell receptor beta chains from one specimen sequenced in a study of T cell repertoires in cytomegalovirus infection. Each CDR3 protein is one row after TCRdb ran MiXCR on the reads. The profile covers over 250,000 distinct CDR3 sequences, with about 20% appearing a single time and roughly 19% taken by the ten largest. These TCRs are of unknown antigen specificity. The material was cultured PBMCs, obtained from culture after CMV antigen stimulation. The receptors were gathered from a human donor in good health (CMV status not recorded). Some clones in this sample may be carry-over from other donors' samples.

This clonotype was picked up a small number of times. J is TRBJ1-5 and V is TRBV19; 9 positions agree with TRBD1. The trim removed 1 base at V and 4 bases at J, leaving 2 bases unmatched. The germline V gene encodes CDR1 LNHDA and CDR2 SQIVND (reference sequence). The CDR3 extends over 15 amino acids. The CDR3 DNA follows: TGTGCCAGTAGTATAGGGACAGGGGAAAATCAGCCCCAGCATTTT. It yields the protein CASSIGTGENQPQHF.

The chain combines TRBV4-1 with TRBJ1-5; D is uncertain. The V gene's germline CDR1 is MGHRA and CDR2 YSYEKL. Trimming took 1 base from V and 6 from J, leaving 16 bases between them. The CDR3 runs 16 residues. This chain's CDR3 is CASSQGVFGDRQPQHF. The CDR3, as DNA: TGCGCCAGCAGCCAAGGGGTTTTCGGGGATCGTCAGCCCCAGCATTTT.

This clonotype was picked up a small number of times. The genes are TRBV6-2 or TRBV6-3 and TRBJ2-2; D possibly matches TRBD1 or TRBD2 (6 bases each). Trimming cost V 5 bases and J 5 bases, with 15 bases left between them. The CDR3 has 15 amino acids. The germline CDR1 and CDR2 sequences are MNHEY and SVGEGT. DNA of the CDR3: TGTGCCAGCAGTAGGGGGGTTGAGACGACCGGGGAGCTGTTTTTT. Residues: CASSRGVETTGELFF.

The chain joins TRBV24-1 to TRBJ1-1, with D hard to call. Germline assignment: CDR1 KGHDR and CDR2 SFDVKD. This CDR3 is 13 amino acids long. V was pared by 3 bases and J by 11 bases, with 15 bases between. The CDR3 DNA reads TGTGCCACCAGTGATCCCAAGGGCACATCGGCTTTCTTT. It codes for CATSDPKGTSAFF.

The chain employs TRBV27 and TRBJ2-2, with 10 bases matching TRBD2. Germline V gene lookup returns CDR1 MNHEY and CDR2 SMNVEV (reference sequence). CDR3 length: 14 residues. J lost 8 bases, V lost 1 base, and 1 base had no gene match. As DNA, the CDR3 is TGTGCCAGCAGTTTATTACTAGCGGGAGGGGAGCTGTTTTTT. This sequence encodes CASSLLLAGGELFF.

This chain connects TRBV7-9 to TRBJ2-7; D ambiguous. The V gene lost 5 bases and the J gene lost 1 base, with 12 bases spanning the gap. The CDR3 totals 14 residues. Germline CDR1 reads SEHNR; CDR2 reads FQNEAQ (reference sequence). The CDR3 DNA follows: TGTGCCAGCAGCCCCCCTAGGCCTTCCTACGAGCAGTACTTC. Protein sequence: CASSPPRPSYEQYF.

The genes are TRBV20-1 and TRBJ1-2; 9 bases are a match to TRBD1. Germline lookup yields CDR1 DFQATT and CDR2 SNEGSKA (reference sequence). This CDR3 spans 13 amino acids. With V trimmed by 1 base and J by 8 bases, 5 bases remained unmatched. The CDR3 nucleotides read TGCAGTGCTAGAGGACAGGGGGTTCGCGGCTACACCTTC. Translation gives CSARGQGVRGYTF.

In regard to this clonotype: Just one base apart from a much larger clone, this may be a read error. The chain combines TRBV12-3 or TRBV12-4 with TRBJ2-6; no clear D gene. This CDR3 comprises 15 residues. Here the CDR3 reads CASSLAGSVANVLTF. In DNA, the CDR3 is TGTGCCAGCAGTTTGGCTGGTTCTGTGGCCAACGTCCTGACTTTC.

At least ten counts were recorded for this clonotype. The V call is TRBV7-3, the J call TRBJ2-1; TRBD2 matches 13 bases. Germline loops: CDR1 SGHTA, CDR2 FQGTGA. The CDR3 is made up of 14 amino acids. With V trimmed by 5 bases and J by 7 bases, 2 bases remained unmatched. CDR3 nucleotides: TGTGCCAGCAGCGCGGGACTAGCGGGAAATGAGCAGTTCTTC. It codes for CASSAGLAGNEQFF.

V usage is TRBV11-2 and J usage is TRBJ2-1, with 9 bases lining up with TRBD2. CDR1 and CDR2 from the germline V gene are SGHAT and FQNNGV. This CDR3 has 16 residues. J gave up 4 bases and V 5 bases, and 9 bases lay outside the gene matches. CDR3 nucleotide sequence: TGTGCCAGCAGCCCAACAATAGCGGGAGTTTACAATGAGCAGTTCTTC. Amino acids: CASSPTIAGVYNEQFF.

This clonotype was counted at least ten times. In nucleotides, the CDR3 is TGCAGTGCCGTATGGCGGGAGACCGGGGAGCTGTTTTTT. This gives the protein CSAVWRETGELFF. The chain recombines TRBV20-1 with TRBJ2-2; TRBD2 aligns across 7 bases. The CDR3 has 13 residues. J gave up 5 bases and V 6 bases, and 6 bases lay outside the gene matches. Germline V gene sequence: CDR1 DFQATT, CDR2 SNEGSKA (reference sequence).

The chain joins TRBV7-2 to TRBJ2-5, with a tentative D call TRBD2 (5 bases). Germline values: CDR1 SGHTA, CDR2 FQGNSA. The V end was cut by 3 bases, the J end by 5 bases, with 10 bases between. This CDR3 comprises 13 residues. The CDR3 nucleotides are TGTGCCAGCAGCTTTAACGGGAAGGAGACCCAGTACTTC. Protein sequence: CASSFNGKETQYF.

This clonotype was seen many times. V usage is TRBV15 and J usage is TRBJ2-2, with D unresolved. Looked up from germline, CDR1 is LNHNV and CDR2 is YYDKDF (reference sequence). The CDR3 contains 13 residues. With 0 bases removed from V and 7 bases from J, the gap between germline ends came to 6 bases. CDR3 amino acids: CATSRDQGGELFF. CDR3 sequence (DNA): TGTGCCACCAGCAGAGATCAAGGCGGGGAGCTGTTTTTT.

This clonotype came up many times. The chain uses TRBV27 and TRBJ2-5; D ambiguous. This CDR3 contains 13 residues. The V end was cut by 6 bases, the J end by 5 bases, with 13 bases between. The germline V gene encodes CDR1 MNHEY and CDR2 SMNVEV (reference sequence). CDR3 amino acids: CASSFWGGETQYF. The CDR3 DNA follows: TGTGCCAGCAGCTTTTGGGGTGGGGAGACCCAGTACTTC.

This clonotype was seen more than once but under ten times. The chain recombines TRBV6-5 with TRBJ1-1; no definite D call. V dropped 5 bases and J dropped 4 bases, with 11 bases sitting between them. The CDR3 contains 13 residues. The germline V gene encodes CDR1 MNHEY and CDR2 SVGAGI. The CDR3 coding sequence is TGTGCCAGCAGTGAAGCTCGGGTCACTGAAGCTTTCTTT. Residues: CASSEARVTEAFF.

This clonotype was observed a few times. This chain connects TRBV27 to TRBJ1-5; D is uncertain. The germline CDR1 and CDR2 sequences are MNHEY and SMNVEV (reference sequence). CDR3 size: 15 residues. Trimming took 5 bases from V and 4 from J, leaving 15 bases between them. CDR3 DNA: TGTGCCAGCAGTCCTCAGGCCGATACTAATCAGCCCCAGCATTTT. It encodes CASSPQADTNQPQHF.

The gene calls are TRBV11-2 and TRBJ1-1, with D unresolved. CDR1 is SGHAT and CDR2 is FQNNGV in the germline V gene. The CDR3 length is 14 residues. Trimming cost V 4 bases and J 1 base, with 10 bases left between them. Here the CDR3 reads CASSYNTQNTEAFF. The CDR3 DNA follows: TGTGCCAGCAGCTACAATACTCAGAACACTGAAGCTTTCTTT. The whole variable domain, filled in from reference TRBV11-2 and TRBJ1-1, reads EAGVAQSPRYKIIEKRQSVAFWCNPISGHATLYWYQQILGQGPKLLIQFQNNGVVDDSQLPKDRFSAERLKGVDSTLKIQPAKLEDSAVYLCASSYNTQNTEAFFGQGTRLTVV.

This sequence joins TRBV4-3 and TRBJ1-1, with D unresolved. Trimming pared 1 base from V and 0 bases from J, leaving 6 bases between. The CDR3 runs to 14 residues. Germline V gene data show CDR1 as LGHNA and CDR2 as YSLEER. CDR3 DNA: TGCGCCAGCAGCCAAGGTGGATTGAACACTGAAGCTTTCTTT. Its translation is CASSQGGLNTEAFF.

The J gene is TRBJ2-7, the V gene TRBV7-6, with 7 bases matching TRBD2. After removal of 1 base from V and 6 bases from J, the junction contained 6 bases not matched to a gene. CDR3 length: 14 amino acids. CDR1 and CDR2 from the germline V gene are SGHVS and FNYEAQ. CDR3: CASSLGASGTEQYF. CDR3 DNA sequence: TGTGCCAGCAGCTTAGGGGCCAGCGGGACCGAGCAGTACTTC.

This clonotype was picked up a small number of times. The V call is TRBV6-6, the J call TRBJ2-7; TRBD2 matches at 12 bases. Per the germline V gene, CDR1 is MNHNY and CDR2 is SVGAGI (reference sequence). This CDR3 is 16 amino acids long. The V gene end was trimmed by 4 bases and the J gene end by 2 bases; junction bases not matched to a gene: 6. The CDR3 DNA sequence: TGTGCCAGCAGTTCCGCACGACTAGCGGGGGCCTACGAGCAGTACTTC. Its translation is CASSSARLAGAYEQYF.

The sample holds many counts of this clonotype. The V gene is TRBV7-2, the J gene TRBJ2-3; 12 bases align to TRBD2. This CDR3 is built from 15 residues. Germline CDR1 reads SGHTA; CDR2 reads FQGNSA. After removal of 5 bases from V and 5 bases from J, the junction contained 5 bases not matched to a gene. In DNA, the CDR3 is TGTGCCAGCAGCGGGACTAGCGGGTATAAAGATACGCAGTATTTT. This encodes CASSGTSGYKDTQYF.

This clonotype was detected only a few times. The genes are TRBV19 and TRBJ2-1, with TRBD2 identical over 12 bases. This CDR3 spans 14 amino acids. Looked up from germline, CDR1 is LNHDA and CDR2 is SQIVND (reference sequence). V dropped 3 bases and J dropped 8; count of bases not matched to a gene: 2. DNA for the CDR3: TGTGCCAGTAGTATGACTAGCGGGAGCTATGAGCAGTTCTTC. Translated: CASSMTSGSYEQFF.